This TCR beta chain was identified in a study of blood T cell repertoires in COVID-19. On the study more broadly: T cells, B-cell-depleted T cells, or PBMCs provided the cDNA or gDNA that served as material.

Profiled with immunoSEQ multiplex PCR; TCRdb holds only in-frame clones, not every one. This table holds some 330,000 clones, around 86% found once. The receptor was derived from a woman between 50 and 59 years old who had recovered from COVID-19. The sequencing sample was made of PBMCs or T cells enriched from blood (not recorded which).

This CDR3 reads CASNLVSSGNTIYF. DNA for the CDR3: TGTGCCAGCAACCTAGTGAGCTCTGGAAACACCATATATTTT. This chain links TRBV2 with TRBJ1-3, with no clear D. Germline values: CDR1 SNHLY, CDR2 FYNNEI. The CDR3 is 14 amino acids. V was pared by 7 bases and J by 0 bases, with 10 bases between.